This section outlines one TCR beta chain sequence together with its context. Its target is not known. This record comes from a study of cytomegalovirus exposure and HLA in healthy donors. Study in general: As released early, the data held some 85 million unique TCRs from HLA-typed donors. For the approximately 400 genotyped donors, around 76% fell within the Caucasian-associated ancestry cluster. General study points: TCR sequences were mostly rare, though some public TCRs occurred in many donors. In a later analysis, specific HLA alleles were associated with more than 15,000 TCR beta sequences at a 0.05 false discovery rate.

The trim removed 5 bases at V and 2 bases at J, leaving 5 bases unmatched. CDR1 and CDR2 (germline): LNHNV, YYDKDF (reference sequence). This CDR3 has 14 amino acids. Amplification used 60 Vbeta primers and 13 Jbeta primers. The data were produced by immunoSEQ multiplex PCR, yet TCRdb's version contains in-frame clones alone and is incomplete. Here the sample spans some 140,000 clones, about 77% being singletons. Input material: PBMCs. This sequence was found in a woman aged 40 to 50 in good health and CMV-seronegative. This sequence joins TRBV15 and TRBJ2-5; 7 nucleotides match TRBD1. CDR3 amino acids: CATSVQGQQETQYF. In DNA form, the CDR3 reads TGTGCCACCAGCGTACAGGGGCAGCAAGAGACCCAGTACTTC.